This entry lists 9 T cell receptor beta chains sequenced from one sample in a study of CD8+ T cells in alopecia areata. Treatment denoted: oral pan-JAK inhibitor, 5-10 mg twice daily. Reverse transcribed after extraction, RNA yielded cDNA as the sequencing template. Generated by immunoSEQ multiplex PCR, the TCRdb table keeps only in-frame clones and is missing some. The sample contains about 120,000 clones, about 50% of which appear only once. Sequencing was performed on CD4+ T cells sorted from blood, taken at week 4, from a patient treated with tofacitinib. The receptors were gathered from a human donor with alopecia areata.

The chain combines TRBV4-1 with TRBJ1-1; 7 positions agree with TRBD1. This CDR3 is 15 amino acids long. V lost 0 bases and J lost 5; bases outside the gene matches: 6. Germline CDR1 is MGHRA and CDR2 is YSYEKL. CDR3 bases: TGCGCCAGCAGCCAAGAGAAGAGGGGGCATACTGAAGCTTTCTTT. Translated, it gives CASSQEKRGHTEAFF.

The V gene is TRBV30, the J gene TRBJ2-7, with TRBD2 matching 11 bases. Germline loops: CDR1 GTSNPN, CDR2 SVGIG (reference sequence). V trimming: 5 bases; J trimming: 0 bases; junction bases outside the gene matches: 12. The CDR3 is 17 residues long. CDR3 coding DNA: TGTGCCTGGTACCCTTTAGCGGGAGGGCCAACCTCCTACGAGCAGTACTTC. Protein sequence: CAWYPLAGGPTSYEQYF.

This chain uses TRBV10-3 with TRBJ2-4; D call uncertain. Germline lookup yields CDR1 ENHRY and CDR2 SYGVKD. V was clipped by 6 bases and J by 6 bases, with 6 bases between them. The CDR3 loop spans 11 amino acids. Written as DNA, the CDR3 is TGTGCCATCAGGGAAACAAACATTCAGTACTTC. The encoded protein is CAIRETNIQYF.

CDR3 sequence (DNA): TGTGCCAGCAGTTTAATCGGACAACAGTTCTTC. It is translated as CASSLIGQQFF. The genes are TRBV28 and TRBJ2-1; possible D gene TRBD1, 5 bases. The CDR3 is 11 residues long. V shed 2 bases and J shed 13 bases, with 9 bases lying between them. Germline V gene lookup returns CDR1 MDHEN and CDR2 SYDVKM.

The gene calls are TRBV9 and TRBJ2-1; perhaps TRBD2 as D (5 bases). The germline V and J ends were trimmed by 3 bases and 5 bases, with 9 bases remaining between them. CDR3 length: 13 amino acids. From germline, CDR1 is SGDLS and CDR2 YYNGEE. DNA of the CDR3: TGTGCCAGCAGCGCCGCGGGCAACAATGAGCAGTTCTTC. Its translation is CASSAAGNNEQFF.

The sample holds a few counts of this clone. This chain connects TRBV29-1 to TRBJ2-3; D gene uncertain. The CDR3 length is 12 residues. The germline gives CDR1 SQVTM, CDR2 ANQGSEA. V shed 4 bases and J shed 4 bases, with 9 bases lying between them. CDR3 sequence: CSVGVWSDTQYF. CDR3 bases: TGCAGCGTTGGAGTATGGTCAGATACGCAGTATTTT.

The rearrangement joins TRBV7-2 to TRBJ1-4, with a weak D call TRBD1 (5 bases). CDR1 is SGHTA and CDR2 is FQGNSA in the germline V gene. This CDR3 is 14 amino acids long. Trimming removed 5 bases from V and 8 bases from J, with 15 bases in between. The CDR3 protein is CASSPDSGGEKLFF. In DNA, the CDR3 is TGTGCCAGCAGCCCCGACAGCGGGGGGGAAAAACTGTTTTTT. The complete variable domain, with remaining parts taken from reference TRBV7-2 and TRBJ1-4, reads GAGVSQSPSNKVTEKGKDVELRCDPISGHTALYWYRQSLGQGLEFLIYFQGNSAPDKSGLPSDRFSAERTGGSVSTLTIQRTQQEDSAVYLCASSPDSGGEKLFFGSGTQLSVL.

This clone was counted between two and nine times. The gene calls are TRBV19 and TRBJ1-1; D is uncertain. Per the germline V gene, CDR1 is LNHDA and CDR2 is SQIVND (reference sequence). The length of the CDR3 is 15 residues. Trimming removed 7 bases at V and 0 bases at J, with 15 bases between. CDR3 DNA: TGTGCCAGTAAGGGCGGGGAGTACCTGAACACTGAAGCTTTCTTT. It codes for CASKGGEYLNTEAFF.

The CDR3 sequence is CASTQVGSGANVLTF. The CDR3 coding sequence is TGTGCCAGCACCCAAGTGGGGTCTGGGGCCAACGTCCTGACTTTC. The chain is built from TRBV7-9 and TRBJ2-6; D not resolved. Trimming stripped 7 bases from V and 1 base from J, with 11 bases between. CDR1 is SEHNR, CDR2 FQNEAQ, per germline (reference sequence). This CDR3 is 15 amino acids long. The variable domain in full, completed from reference TRBV7-9 and TRBJ2-6, reads DTGVSQNPRHKITKRGQNVTFRCDPISEHNRLYWYRQTLGQGPEFLTYFQNEAQLEKSRLLSDRFSAERPKGSFSTLEIQRTEQGDSAMYLCASTQVGSGANVLTFGAGSRLTVL.